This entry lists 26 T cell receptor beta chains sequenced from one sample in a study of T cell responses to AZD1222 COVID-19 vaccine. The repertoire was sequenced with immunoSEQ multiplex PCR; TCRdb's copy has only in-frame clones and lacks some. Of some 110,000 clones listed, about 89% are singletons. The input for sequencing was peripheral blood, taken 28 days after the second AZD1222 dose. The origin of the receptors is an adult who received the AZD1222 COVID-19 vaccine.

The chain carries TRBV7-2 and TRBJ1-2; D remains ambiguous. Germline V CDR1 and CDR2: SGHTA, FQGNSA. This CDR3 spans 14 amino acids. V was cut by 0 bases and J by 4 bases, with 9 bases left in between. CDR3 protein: CASSLALQSYGYTF. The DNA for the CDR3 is TGTGCCAGCAGCTTAGCCCTACAGAGCTATGGCTACACCTTC.

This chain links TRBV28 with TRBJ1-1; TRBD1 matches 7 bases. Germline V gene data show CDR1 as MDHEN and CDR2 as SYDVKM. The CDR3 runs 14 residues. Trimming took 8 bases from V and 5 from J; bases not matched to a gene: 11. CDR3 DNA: TGTGCCAGCTACTACCACAGGGGAAAAACTGAAGCTTTCTTT. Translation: CASYYHRGKTEAFF.

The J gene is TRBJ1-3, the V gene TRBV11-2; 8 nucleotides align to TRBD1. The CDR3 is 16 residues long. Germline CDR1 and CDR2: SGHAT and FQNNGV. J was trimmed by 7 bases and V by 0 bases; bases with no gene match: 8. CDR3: CASSLEGVRGRNTIYF. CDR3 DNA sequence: TGTGCCAGCAGCTTAGAGGGCGTCAGGGGGCGGAACACCATATATTTT.

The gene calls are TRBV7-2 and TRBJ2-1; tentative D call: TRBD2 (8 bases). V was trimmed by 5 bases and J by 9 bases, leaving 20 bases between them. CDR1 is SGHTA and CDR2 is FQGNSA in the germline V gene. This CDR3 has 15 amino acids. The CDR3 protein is CASSDRTSRGFEQFF. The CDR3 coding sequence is TGTGCCAGCAGCGATCGGACTAGCAGGGGGTTTGAGCAGTTCTTC.

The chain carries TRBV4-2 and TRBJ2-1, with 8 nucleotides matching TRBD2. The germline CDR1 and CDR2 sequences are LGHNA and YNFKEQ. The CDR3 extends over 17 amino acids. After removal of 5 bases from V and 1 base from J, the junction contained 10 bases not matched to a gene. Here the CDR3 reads CASSSLSGVISYNEQFF. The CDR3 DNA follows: TGTGCCAGCAGCTCCCTTAGCGGGGTAATATCCTACAATGAGCAGTTCTTC.

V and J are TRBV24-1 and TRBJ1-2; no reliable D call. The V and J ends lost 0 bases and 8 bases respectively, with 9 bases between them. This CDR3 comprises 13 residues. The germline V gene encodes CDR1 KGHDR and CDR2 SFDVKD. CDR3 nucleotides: TGTGCCACCAGTGATTTGACATCTCGAGGCTACACCTTC. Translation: CATSDLTSRGYTF.

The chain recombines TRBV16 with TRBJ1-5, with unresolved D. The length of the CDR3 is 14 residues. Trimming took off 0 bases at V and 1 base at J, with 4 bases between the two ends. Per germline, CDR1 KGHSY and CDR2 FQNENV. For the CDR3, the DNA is TGTGCCAGCAGCCAATCCCGAAGCAATCAGCCCCAGCATTTT. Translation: CASSQSRSNQPQHF.

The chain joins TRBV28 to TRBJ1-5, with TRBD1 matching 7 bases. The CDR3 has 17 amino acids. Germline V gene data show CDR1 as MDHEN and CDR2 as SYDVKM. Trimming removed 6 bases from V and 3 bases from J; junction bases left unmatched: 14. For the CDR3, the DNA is TGTGCCAGCAGGGCCCCAGGTGAGGGGGCTATCAATCAGCCCCAGCATTTT. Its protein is CASRAPGEGAINQPQHF.

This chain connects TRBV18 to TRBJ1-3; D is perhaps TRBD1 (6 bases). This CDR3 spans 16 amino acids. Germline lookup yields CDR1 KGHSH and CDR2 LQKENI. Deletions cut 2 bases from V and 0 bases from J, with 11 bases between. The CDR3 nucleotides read TGTGCCAGCTCACCAACGACAGGCAACTCTGGAAACACCATATATTTT. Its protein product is CASSPTTGNSGNTIYF. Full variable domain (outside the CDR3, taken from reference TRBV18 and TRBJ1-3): NAGVMQNPRHLVRRRGQEARLRCSPMKGHSHVYWYRQLPEEGLKFMVYLQKENIIDESGMPKERFSAEFPKEGPSILRIQQVVRGDSAAYFCASSPTTGNSGNTIYFGEGSWLTVV.

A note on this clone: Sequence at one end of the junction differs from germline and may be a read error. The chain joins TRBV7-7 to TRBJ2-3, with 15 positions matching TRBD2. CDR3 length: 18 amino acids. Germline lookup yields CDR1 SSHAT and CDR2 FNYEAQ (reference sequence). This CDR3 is CASSLGGTSGGPTDTQYF. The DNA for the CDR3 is TGTGCTAGCAGCTTAGGCGGGACTAGCGGGGGGCCCACAGATACGCAGTATTTT. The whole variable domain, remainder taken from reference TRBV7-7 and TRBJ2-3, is GAGVSQSPRYKVTKRGQDVTLRCDPISSHATLYWYQQALGQGPEFLTYFNYEAQPDKSGLPSDRFSAERPEGSISTLTIQRTEQRDSAMYRCASSLGGTSGGPTDTQYFGPGTRLTVL.

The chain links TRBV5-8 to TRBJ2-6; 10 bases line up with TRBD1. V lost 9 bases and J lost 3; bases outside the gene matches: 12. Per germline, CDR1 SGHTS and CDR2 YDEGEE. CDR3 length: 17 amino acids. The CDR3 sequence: CAKTPGQGVVGANVLTF. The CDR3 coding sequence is TGTGCCAAAACGCCAGGACAGGGGGTAGTTGGGGCCAACGTCCTGACTTTC.

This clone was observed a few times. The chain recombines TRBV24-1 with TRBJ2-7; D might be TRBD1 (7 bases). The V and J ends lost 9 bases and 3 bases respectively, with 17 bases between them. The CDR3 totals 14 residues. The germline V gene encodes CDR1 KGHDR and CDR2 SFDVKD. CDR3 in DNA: TGTGCCACCGGAGGCAGGGGGGACCTCTACGAGCAGTACTTC. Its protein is CATGGRGDLYEQYF.

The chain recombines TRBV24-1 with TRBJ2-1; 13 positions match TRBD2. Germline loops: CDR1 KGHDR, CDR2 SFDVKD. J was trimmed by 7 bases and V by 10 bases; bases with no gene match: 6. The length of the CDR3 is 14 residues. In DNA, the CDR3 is TGTGCCACTCGGACTAGCGGGAGACGAAATGAGCAGTTCTTC. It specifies CATRTSGRRNEQFF.

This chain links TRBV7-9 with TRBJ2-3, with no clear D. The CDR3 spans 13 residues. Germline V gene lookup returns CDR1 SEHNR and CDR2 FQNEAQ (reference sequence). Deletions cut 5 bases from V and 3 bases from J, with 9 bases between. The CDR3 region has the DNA TGTGCCAGCAGCAGCCGACTTACAGATACGCAGTATTTT. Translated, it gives CASSSRLTDTQYF. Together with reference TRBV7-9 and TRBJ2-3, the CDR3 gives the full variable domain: DTGVSQNPRHKITKRGQNVTFRCDPISEHNRLYWYRQTLGQGPEFLTYFQNEAQLEKSRLLSDRFSAERPKGSFSTLEIQRTEQGDSAMYLCASSSRLTDTQYFGPGTRLTVL.

CDR3 nucleotide sequence: TGTGCCAGCAACGGGGATTATAGCAATCAGCCCCAGCATTTT. It encodes CASNGDYSNQPQHF. The V and J genes are TRBV2 and TRBJ1-5; no definite D call. This CDR3 comprises 14 residues. With 7 bases removed from V and 0 bases from J, the gap between germline ends came to 10 bases. The V gene's germline CDR1 is SNHLY and CDR2 FYNNEI.

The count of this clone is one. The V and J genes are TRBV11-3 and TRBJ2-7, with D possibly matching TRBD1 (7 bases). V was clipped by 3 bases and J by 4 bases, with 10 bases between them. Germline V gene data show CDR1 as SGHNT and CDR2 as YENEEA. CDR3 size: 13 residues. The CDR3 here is CASSFRGEYEQYF. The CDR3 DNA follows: TGTGCCAGCAGCTTCAGGGGGGAGTACGAGCAGTACTTC.

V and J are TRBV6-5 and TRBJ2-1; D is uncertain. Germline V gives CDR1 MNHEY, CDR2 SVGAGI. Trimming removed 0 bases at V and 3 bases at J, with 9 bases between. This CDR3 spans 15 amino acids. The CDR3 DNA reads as TGTGCCAGCAGTTACTCATGGGGAATCTACAATGAGCAGTTCTTC. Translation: CASSYSWGIYNEQFF.

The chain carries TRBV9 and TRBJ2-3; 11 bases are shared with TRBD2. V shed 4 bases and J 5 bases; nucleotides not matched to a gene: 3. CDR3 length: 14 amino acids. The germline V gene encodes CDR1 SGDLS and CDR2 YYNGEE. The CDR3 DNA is TGTGCCAGCAGCCTAGCGGGGGGTGGAGATACGCAGTATTTT. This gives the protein CASSLAGGGDTQYF.

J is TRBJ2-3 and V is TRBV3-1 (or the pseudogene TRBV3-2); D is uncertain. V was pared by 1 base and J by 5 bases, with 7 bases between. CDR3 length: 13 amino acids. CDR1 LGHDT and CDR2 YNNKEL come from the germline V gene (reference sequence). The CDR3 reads CASSQGVGDTQYF. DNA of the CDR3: TGTGCCAGCAGCCAAGGGGTTGGAGATACGCAGTATTTT.

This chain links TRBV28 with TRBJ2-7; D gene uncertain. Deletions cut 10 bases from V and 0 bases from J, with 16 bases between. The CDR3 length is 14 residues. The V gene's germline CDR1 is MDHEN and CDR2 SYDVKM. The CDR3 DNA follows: TGTGCCACAACCAGGCCATCCTCCTCCTACGAGCAGTACTTC. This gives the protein CATTRPSSSYEQYF.

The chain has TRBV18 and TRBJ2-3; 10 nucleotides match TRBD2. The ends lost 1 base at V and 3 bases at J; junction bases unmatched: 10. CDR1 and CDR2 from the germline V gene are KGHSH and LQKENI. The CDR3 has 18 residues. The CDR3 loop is CASSPQGIAGGGTDTQYF. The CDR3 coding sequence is TGTGCCAGCTCACCACAAGGCATAGCGGGAGGCGGAACAGATACGCAGTATTTT.

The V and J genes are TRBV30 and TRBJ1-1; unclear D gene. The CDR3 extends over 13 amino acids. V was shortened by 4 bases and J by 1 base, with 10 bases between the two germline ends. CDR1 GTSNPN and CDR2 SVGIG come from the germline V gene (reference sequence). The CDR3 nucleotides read TGTGCCTGGACCCCGCTAGAGAACACTGAAGCTTTCTTT. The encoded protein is CAWTPLENTEAFF.

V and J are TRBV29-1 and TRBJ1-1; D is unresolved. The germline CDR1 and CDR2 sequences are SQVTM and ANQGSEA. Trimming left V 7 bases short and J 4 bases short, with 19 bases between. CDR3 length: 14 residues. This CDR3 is CSALGDDRGTEAFF. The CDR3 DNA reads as TGCAGCGCCCTAGGCGACGATAGAGGCACTGAAGCTTTCTTT. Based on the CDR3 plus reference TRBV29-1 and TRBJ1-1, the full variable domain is SAVISQKPSRDICQRGTSLTIQCQVDSQVTMMFWYRQQPGQSLTLIATANQGSEATYESGFVIDKFPISRPNLTFSTLTVSNMSPEDSSIYLCSALGDDRGTEAFFGQGTRLTVV.

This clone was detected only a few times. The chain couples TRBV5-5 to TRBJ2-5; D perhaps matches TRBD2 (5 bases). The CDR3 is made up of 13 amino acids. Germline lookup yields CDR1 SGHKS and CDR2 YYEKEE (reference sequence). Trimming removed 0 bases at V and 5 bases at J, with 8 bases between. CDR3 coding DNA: TGTGCCAGCAGCTTGGTGCCGGGGGAGACCCAGTACTTC. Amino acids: CASSLVPGETQYF.

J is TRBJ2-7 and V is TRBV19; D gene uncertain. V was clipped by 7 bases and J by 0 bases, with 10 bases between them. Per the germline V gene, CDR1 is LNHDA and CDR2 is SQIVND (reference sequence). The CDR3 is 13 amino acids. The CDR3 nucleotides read TGTGCCAGTATATTTCAGAGCTCCTACGAGCAGTACTTC. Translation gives CASIFQSSYEQYF.

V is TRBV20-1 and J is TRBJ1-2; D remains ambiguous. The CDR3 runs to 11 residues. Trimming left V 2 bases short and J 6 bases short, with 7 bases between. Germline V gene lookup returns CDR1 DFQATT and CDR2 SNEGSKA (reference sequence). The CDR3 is CSARWGHGYTF. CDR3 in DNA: TGCAGTGCTAGATGGGGTCATGGCTACACCTTC.